This entry lists 16 T cell receptor beta chains sequenced from one sample in a study of blood T cell repertoires in COVID-19. The data were produced by immunoSEQ multiplex PCR, yet TCRdb's version contains in-frame clones alone and is incomplete. Of approximately 200,000 clones listed, approximately 87% are singletons. Sequencing used peripheral blood. The receptors derive from a man in his 60s who had recovered from COVID-19.

The chain is built from TRBV28 and TRBJ2-3, with D possibly matching TRBD2 (5 bases). The CDR3 length is 14 residues. Per the germline V gene, CDR1 is MDHEN and CDR2 is SYDVKM. Trimming stripped 0 bases from V and 5 bases from J, with 9 bases between. The CDR3 coding sequence is TGTGCCAGCAGTTTATGGTCCGCGGGAGATACGCAGTATTTT. Amino acids: CASSLWSAGDTQYF.

This chain links TRBV7-2 with TRBJ1-2; 8 bases match TRBD1. Germline V gene lookup returns CDR1 SGHTA and CDR2 FQGNSA. The V and J ends lost 6 bases and 13 bases, in that order; junction bases with no gene match: 13. CDR3 length: 13 residues. CDR3 amino acids: CASSTDRVLRGTF. DNA for the CDR3: TGTGCCAGCAGTACGGACAGGGTACTACGGGGCACCTTC.

The V call is TRBV6-6, the J call TRBJ2-2; D call uncertain. Germline CDR1 is MNHNY and CDR2 is SVGAGI (reference sequence). The ends were cut back, 4 bases at V and 0 bases at J, with 9 bases in the middle. The CDR3 length is 15 residues. CDR3 residues: CASSLTQTNTGELFF. CDR3 DNA sequence: TGTGCCAGCAGTTTGACACAAACGAACACCGGGGAGCTGTTTTTT.

The sample holds one count of this clone. This chain links TRBV29-1 with TRBJ2-5; D perhaps matches TRBD2 (5 bases). This CDR3 is 14 amino acids long. The V and J ends lost 7 bases and 2 bases respectively, with 17 bases between them. Per the germline V gene, CDR1 is SQVTM and CDR2 is ANQGSEA. Here the CDR3 reads CSAANPRTQETQYF. CDR3 DNA: TGCAGCGCTGCTAACCCTAGGACTCAAGAGACCCAGTACTTC.

The rearrangement joins TRBV30 to TRBJ1-2, with D possibly TRBD1 on 5 matching bases. Germline V lookup: CDR1 GTSNPN, CDR2 SVGIG (reference sequence). Deletions cut 2 bases from V and 6 bases from J, with 10 bases between. The CDR3 loop spans 12 amino acids. In DNA form, the CDR3 reads TGTGCCTGGAGTCTAGGGGTGCATGGCTACACCTTC. Translated, it gives CAWSLGVHGYTF.

The chain links TRBV11-3 to TRBJ2-7; TRBD1 agrees at 7 bases. With V trimmed by 3 bases and J by 3 bases, 8 bases remained unmatched. This CDR3 comprises 15 residues. From germline, CDR1 is SGHNT and CDR2 YENEEA. CDR3 nucleotide sequence: TGTGCCAGCAGCTTGGACACAGGGGCCGGCTACGAGCAGTACTTC. This sequence encodes CASSLDTGAGYEQYF.

The chain uses TRBV5-1 and TRBJ2-7; no reliable D call. This CDR3 is 15 amino acids long. Germline lookup yields CDR1 SGHRS and CDR2 YFSETQ. V was trimmed by 8 bases and J by 3 bases, leaving 21 bases between them. The CDR3 coding sequence is TGCGCCAGTAGTAGCCAGCCAGATTACAACTACGAGCAGTACTTC. Encoded protein: CASSSQPDYNYEQYF.

As for this clone: A much larger clone differs from this one at a single base, so this may be a read error. The rearrangement uses TRBV9 and TRBJ1-2; D uncertain. CDR3 size: 14 residues. V lost 4 bases, J lost 3 bases, and 13 bases lay in between. Per the germline V gene, CDR1 is SGDLS and CDR2 is YYNGEE. The DNA for the CDR3 is TGTGCCAGCAGCCTCCACTATCCTTACTATGGCTACACCTTC. Translation gives CASSLHYPYYGYTF.

CDR3 nucleotides: TGTGCCAGCAGTTGGTCGTCCGGGGTCGGGACTGAAGCTTTCTTT. Translated, it gives CASSWSSGVGTEAFF. The rearrangement joins TRBV6-5 to TRBJ1-1, with unresolved D. Germline assignment: CDR1 MNHEY and CDR2 SVGAGI. This CDR3 comprises 15 residues. V dropped 4 bases and J dropped 5 bases, with 17 bases sitting between them.

This rearrangement joins TRBV6-5 to TRBJ2-5; 7 bases are a match to TRBD1. The ends lost 6 bases at V and 1 base at J; junction bases unmatched: 5. Germline V gene data show CDR1 as MNHEY and CDR2 as SVGAGI. The CDR3 sequence is 14 residues long. In DNA, the CDR3 is TGTGCCAGCAGAACCGGGACAGCCCAAGAGACCCAGTACTTC. Its translation is CASRTGTAQETQYF.

V and J are TRBV27 and TRBJ1-1; a possible D gene is TRBD1 (5 bases). Germline V CDR1 and CDR2: MNHEY, SMNVEV (reference sequence). The CDR3 consists of 15 residues. With 2 bases removed from V and 1 base from J, the gap between germline ends came to 11 bases. The CDR3 DNA is TGTGCCAGCAGTTTAAGGGGTTCTCCGAACACTGAAGCTTTCTTT. It specifies CASSLRGSPNTEAFF.

The chain carries TRBV30 and TRBJ2-3; 12 bases align to TRBD2. J gave up 5 bases and V 7 bases, and 7 bases lay outside the gene matches. Germline CDR1 GTSNPN, CDR2 SVGIG (reference sequence). CDR3 length: 14 residues. Here the CDR3 DNA reads TGTGCCTCCCGACTAGCGGGGGCCCAAGATACGCAGTATTTT. This codes for CASRLAGAQDTQYF. The variable domain in full, completed from reference TRBV30 and TRBJ2-3, reads SQTIHQWPATLVQPVGSPLSLECTVEGTSNPNLYWYRQAAGRGLQLLFYSVGIGQISSEVPQNLSASRPQDRQFILSSKKLLLSDSGFYLCASRLAGAQDTQYFGPGTRLTVL.

The V call is TRBV10-3, the J call TRBJ1-2, with 8 bases identical to TRBD1. V trimming: 3 bases; J trimming: 8 bases; junction bases outside the gene matches: 2. The germline V gene encodes CDR1 ENHRY and CDR2 SYGVKD. This CDR3 comprises 12 residues. CDR3 region: CAISDGQGGYTF. As DNA, the CDR3 is TGTGCCATCAGTGACGGACAGGGAGGCTACACCTTC.

The V call is TRBV7-2, the J call TRBJ2-1, with D possibly matching TRBD1 (6 bases). Germline CDR1 SGHTA, CDR2 FQGNSA. CDR3 length equals 14 residues. V lost 0 bases to trimming and J lost 3 bases, with 6 bases between them. This CDR3 is CASSLAGHYNEQFF. The CDR3 region has the DNA TGTGCCAGCAGCTTAGCGGGACACTACAATGAGCAGTTCTTC.

This chain links TRBV2 with TRBJ1-5; 9 positions match TRBD1. Germline trimming cut 4 bases from V and 6 bases from J; bases unmatched to any gene: 4. CDR3 length: 14 amino acids. Germline V gene data show CDR1 as SNHLY and CDR2 as FYNNEI. The CDR3 loop is CASSGTGGSQPQHF. CDR3 DNA: TGTGCCAGCAGTGGAACAGGGGGCAGTCAGCCCCAGCATTTT.

J is TRBJ1-2 and V is TRBV19; 12 bases match TRBD1. The CDR3 has 18 amino acids. The junction had 12 bases not matched to a gene; V was cut back by 6 bases and J by 1 base. Germline V gene sequence: CDR1 LNHDA, CDR2 SQIVND (reference sequence). This chain's CDR3 is CASRSSGTGGVFNYGYTF. The CDR3 DNA reads as TGTGCCAGTAGGTCCTCCGGGACAGGGGGCGTATTTAACTATGGCTACACCTTC.